Presented here are 26 T cell receptor beta chains from one specimen sequenced in a study of blood T cell repertoires in COVID-19. Profiling relied on immunoSEQ multiplex PCR, and the TCRdb table lists in-frame clones only, not all of them. The sample yields around 160,000 clones, approximately 83% seen once. Sequencing was carried out using peripheral blood. Receptors originate from a woman aged 55-69 years with COVID-19, enrolled during active disease.

This chain connects TRBV2 to TRBJ2-3, with 8 bases identical to TRBD1. The CDR3 has 14 residues. Looked up from germline, CDR1 is SNHLY and CDR2 is FYNNEI. V was clipped by 7 bases and J by 1 base; unmatched bases: 4. The CDR3 is CASTDRVGTDTQYF. CDR3 DNA: TGTGCCAGCACGGACAGGGTCGGCACAGATACGCAGTATTTT.

The rearrangement uses TRBV5-1 and TRBJ2-7; 10 bases align to TRBD1. The CDR3 spans 16 residues. Germline assignment: CDR1 SGHRS and CDR2 YFSETQ. V shed 0 bases, J shed 4 bases, and the junction held 7 bases outside the gene matches. CDR3: CASSLAIGDRGYEQYF. The CDR3 coding sequence is TGCGCCAGCAGCTTGGCCATTGGGGACAGGGGTTACGAGCAGTACTTC.

This chain joins TRBV3-1 (or the pseudogene TRBV3-2) and TRBJ2-6; no clear D gene. The CDR3 consists of 18 residues. The V gene's germline CDR1 is LGHDT and CDR2 YNNKEL (reference sequence). V lost 0 bases and J 0 bases, leaving 12 bases between the germline ends. The CDR3 protein is CASSQERGRLSGANVLTF. The CDR3 DNA is TGTGCCAGCAGCCAAGAAAGAGGCCGGCTCTCTGGGGCCAACGTCCTGACTTTC.

The rearrangement uses TRBV5-1 and TRBJ2-3, with 8 positions matching TRBD2. The germline V gene encodes CDR1 SGHRS and CDR2 YFSETQ. V lost 4 bases to trimming and J lost 4 bases; unmatched junction nucleotides: 11. The CDR3 runs to 16 residues. The CDR3 DNA is TGCGCCAGCAGCAGCAGTAGCGGGGAGAGCCCAGATACGCAGTATTTT. Its protein product is CASSSSSGESPDTQYF.

This chain connects TRBV19 to TRBJ1-6; weak D call: TRBD1 (5 bases). The germline V and J ends were trimmed by 6 bases and 8 bases, with 20 bases remaining between them. From germline, CDR1 is LNHDA and CDR2 SQIVND (reference sequence). The CDR3 extends over 16 amino acids. CDR3: CASSMGTVGGYSPLHF. The CDR3 DNA is TGTGCCAGTAGCATGGGGACTGTGGGGGGATATTCACCCCTCCACTTT. Using reference TRBV19 and TRBJ1-6 for the parts outside the CDR3, the full variable domain is DGGITQSPKYLFRKEGQNVTLSCEQNLNHDAMYWYRQDPGQGLRLIYYSQIVNDFQKGDIAEGYSVSREKKESFPLTVTSAQKNPTAFYLCASSMGTVGGYSPLHFGNGTRLTVT.

The DNA of the CDR3 is TGTGCCAGCTCAACCCAAGGGGGCATTGATTCACCCCTCCACTTT. Protein: CASSTQGGIDSPLHF. V and J are TRBV18 and TRBJ1-6; TRBD1 matches 7 bases. The CDR3 covers 15 residues. The ends lost 5 bases at V and 8 bases at J; junction bases unmatched: 9. The germline V gene has CDR1 KGHSH and CDR2 LQKENI.

The chain links TRBV27 to TRBJ1-6; D remains ambiguous. Germline CDR1 is MNHEY and CDR2 is SMNVEV (reference sequence). This CDR3 region has 17 residues. Trimming removed 0 bases at V and 10 bases at J, with 19 bases between. DNA for the CDR3: TGTGCCAGCAGTTTATCTGGACGGGAGTCCTTAATCTCACCCCTCCACTTT. This translates into CASSLSGRESLISPLHF.

The chain is built from TRBV30 and TRBJ2-1; TRBD2 agrees at 8 bases. The trim removed 0 bases at V and 8 bases at J, leaving 3 bases unmatched. CDR3 length: 13 residues. From germline, CDR1 is GTSNPN and CDR2 SVGIG (reference sequence). CDR3 DNA: TGTGCCTGGAGTGTACGTAGCGGGGATGAGCAGTTCTTC. This translates into CAWSVRSGDEQFF.

This clone occurred once. The rearrangement uses TRBV4-1 and TRBJ2-5, with a tentative D call TRBD2 (6 bases). This CDR3 contains 17 residues. Germline-derived CDR1 and CDR2 are MGHRA and YSYEKL. The V end lost 5 bases, the J end lost 2 bases, and 21 bases lay between the germline ends. For the CDR3, the DNA is TGCGCCAGCAGCAGGACCGGGACTGGGGCCCTGCAAGAGACCCAGTACTTC. It translates to CASSRTGTGALQETQYF.

The chain combines TRBV3-1 (or the pseudogene TRBV3-2) with TRBJ1-5, with D unclear. The CDR3 contains 15 residues. Germline values: CDR1 LGHDT, CDR2 YNNKEL (reference sequence). With 1 base removed from V and 1 base from J, the gap between germline ends came to 8 bases. The CDR3 sequence is CASSQGGRSNQPQHF. CDR3 coding DNA: TGTGCCAGCAGCCAAGGAGGGAGGAGCAATCAGCCCCAGCATTTT.

The chain combines TRBV4-3 with TRBJ2-7; 8 nucleotides match TRBD1. The CDR3 has 19 residues. CDR1 and CDR2 (germline): LGHNA, YSLEER. Losses at the gene ends were 0 bases for V and 7 bases for J; bases not matched to a gene: 20. DNA of the CDR3: TGCGCCAGCAGCCAAGATCCCTATTACAGGGGGATGGGGGTGCGGGAGCAGTACTTC. Amino acid sequence: CASSQDPYYRGMGVREQYF.

The J gene is TRBJ1-5, the V gene TRBV3-1 (or the pseudogene TRBV3-2), with TRBD1 identical over 7 bases. Trimming removed 0 bases from V and 6 bases from J; junction bases left unmatched: 5. Per germline, CDR1 LGHDT and CDR2 YNNKEL (reference sequence). The length of the CDR3 is 15 residues. CDR3: CASSQDSTGAQPQHF. CDR3 DNA: TGTGCCAGCAGCCAAGATAGCACAGGGGCTCAGCCCCAGCATTTT.

The V call is TRBV4-1, the J call TRBJ1-1; weak D call: TRBD1 (5 bases). From germline, CDR1 is MGHRA and CDR2 YSYEKL. V was shortened by 3 bases and J by 5 bases, with 10 bases between the two germline ends. This CDR3 comprises 13 residues. CDR3 protein: CASSQVGATEAFF. The CDR3 nucleotides are TGCGCCAGCAGCCAGGTAGGGGCAACTGAAGCTTTCTTT.

The CDR3 bases are TGTGCCAGCAGCTTAGACAGAACTAACTATGGCTACACCTTC. Amino acids: CASSLDRTNYGYTF. The chain uses TRBV11-2 and TRBJ1-2; D is unclear. V was shortened by 0 bases and J by 0 bases, with 5 bases between the two germline ends. CDR1 SGHAT and CDR2 FQNNGV come from the germline V gene. CDR3 length: 14 amino acids.

This rearrangement joins TRBV11-2 to TRBJ1-2; TRBD1 is a possible D gene (6 bases). Germline-derived CDR1 and CDR2 are SGHAT and FQNNGV. V was trimmed by 6 bases and J by 4 bases, leaving 15 bases between them. The length of the CDR3 is 14 residues. The CDR3 sequence: CASRAAGQIYGYTF. DNA of the CDR3: TGTGCCAGCAGGGCTGCAGGACAGATCTATGGCTACACCTTC.

The V call is TRBV5-4, the J call TRBJ2-5, with 10 bases identical to TRBD2. CDR3 length equals 17 residues. CDR1 SGHNT and CDR2 YYREEE come from the germline V gene (reference sequence). V lost 3 bases to trimming and J lost 5 bases; unmatched junction nucleotides: 13. Here the CDR3 reads CASSSSPLLAGSETQYF. The CDR3 bases are TGTGCCAGCAGCTCTTCCCCGTTACTAGCGGGGTCGGAGACCCAGTACTTC.

The chain combines TRBV14 with TRBJ2-3, with 7 bases aligning to TRBD1. The CDR3 runs 16 residues. V shed 0 bases, J shed 2 bases, and the junction held 5 bases outside the gene matches. From germline, CDR1 is SGHDN and CDR2 FVKESK. DNA of the CDR3: TGTGCCAGCAGCCAAGAAACAGGGGTATACACAGATACGCAGTATTTT. It translates to CASSQETGVYTDTQYF. The variable domain in full, completed from reference TRBV14 and TRBJ2-3, reads EAGVTQFPSHSVIEKGQTVTLRCDPISGHDNLYWYRRVMGKEIKFLLHFVKESKQDESGMPNNRFLAERTGGTYSTLKVQPAELEDSGVYFCASSQETGVYTDTQYFGPGTRLTVL.

The chain links TRBV2 to TRBJ2-1, with unresolved D. Germline V gene data show CDR1 as SNHLY and CDR2 as FYNNEI. CDR3 length: 14 amino acids. The germline V and J ends were trimmed by 4 bases and 1 base, with 8 bases remaining between them. The CDR3 loop reads CASSGTESYNEQFF. In DNA form, the CDR3 reads TGTGCCAGCAGTGGCACAGAGTCCTACAATGAGCAGTTCTTC.

This clone was seen a few times. The CDR3, as DNA: TGTGCCAGCAGCTTTAGCCCCCGAGACGAATATACGCAGTATTTT. Translated: CASSFSPRDEYTQYF. The chain has TRBV7-2 and TRBJ2-3; D uncertain. This CDR3 is built from 15 residues. The ends were cut back, 3 bases at V and 7 bases at J, with 17 bases in the middle. The germline CDR1 and CDR2 sequences are SGHTA and FQGNSA. The variable domain in full, completed from reference TRBV7-2 and TRBJ2-3, reads GAGVSQSPSNKVTEKGKDVELRCDPISGHTALYWYRQSLGQGLEFLIYFQGNSAPDKSGLPSDRFSAERTGGSVSTLTIQRTQQEDSAVYLCASSFSPRDEYTQYFGPGTRLTVL.

This rearrangement joins TRBV21-1 to TRBJ1-1; the D call in the table, TRBD1, was not verified against the DNA. TRBV21-1 is annotated as a pseudogene. The CDR3 length is 16 residues. The CDR3 sequence: CASSSQPGTANTEAFF. The CDR3 coding sequence is TGTGCCAGCAGCAGTCAACCCGGGACAGCTAACACTGAAGCTTTCTTT.

The V and J genes are TRBV2 and TRBJ1-2, with TRBD1 as a possible D gene (6 bases). The CDR3 extends over 13 amino acids. V was trimmed by 6 bases and J by 1 base, leaving 9 bases between them. Germline loops: CDR1 SNHLY, CDR2 FYNNEI. This CDR3 reads CASRAGDNYGYTF. Written as DNA, the CDR3 is TGTGCCAGCAGAGCAGGGGATAACTATGGCTACACCTTC.

CDR3 DNA: TGTGCCAGCAGTTACTCGGACGTCGGGGCTAATGAAAAACTGTTTTTT. Its protein is CASSYSDVGANEKLFF. The V call is TRBV6-2 or TRBV6-3, the J call TRBJ1-4; D not resolved. CDR1 and CDR2 from the germline V gene are MNHEY and SVGEGT. Trimming left V 0 bases short and J 3 bases short, with 11 bases between. The CDR3 length is 16 residues.

This chain connects TRBV4-1 to TRBJ1-4, with D uncertain. V lost 3 bases, J lost 6 bases, and 14 bases lay in between. This CDR3 has 15 amino acids. Per germline, CDR1 MGHRA and CDR2 YSYEKL. In DNA form, the CDR3 reads TGCGCCAGCAGCCAGGCTTGGCCCGGAGATGAAAAACTGTTTTTT. This encodes CASSQAWPGDEKLFF.

The chain has TRBV21-1 and TRBJ1-1. TRBV21-1 is a pseudogene. The length of the CDR3 is 15 residues. The CDR3 region has the DNA TGTGCCAGCAGCAAAGTTGGGGACTGCGGCACTGAAGCTTTCTTT. This sequence encodes CASSKVGDCGTEAFF.

This rearrangement joins TRBV30 to TRBJ2-7, with 8 bases identical to TRBD1. V lost 6 bases, J lost 4 bases, and 8 bases stayed unmatched. Germline lookup yields CDR1 GTSNPN and CDR2 SVGIG (reference sequence). The CDR3 loop spans 13 amino acids. CDR3 residues: CACYSRGRYEQYF. In DNA form, the CDR3 reads TGTGCCTGCTACTCCAGGGGGCGATACGAGCAGTACTTC.

This chain links TRBV2 with TRBJ2-2, with D maybe TRBD1 (6 bases). This CDR3 comprises 14 residues. Germline V gene sequence: CDR1 SNHLY, CDR2 FYNNEI. With 10 bases removed from V and 4 bases from J, the gap between germline ends came to 16 bases. The CDR3 reads CATAVGAGTGELFF. CDR3 nucleotide sequence: TGTGCCACCGCCGTGGGGGCGGGCACCGGGGAGCTGTTTTTT.